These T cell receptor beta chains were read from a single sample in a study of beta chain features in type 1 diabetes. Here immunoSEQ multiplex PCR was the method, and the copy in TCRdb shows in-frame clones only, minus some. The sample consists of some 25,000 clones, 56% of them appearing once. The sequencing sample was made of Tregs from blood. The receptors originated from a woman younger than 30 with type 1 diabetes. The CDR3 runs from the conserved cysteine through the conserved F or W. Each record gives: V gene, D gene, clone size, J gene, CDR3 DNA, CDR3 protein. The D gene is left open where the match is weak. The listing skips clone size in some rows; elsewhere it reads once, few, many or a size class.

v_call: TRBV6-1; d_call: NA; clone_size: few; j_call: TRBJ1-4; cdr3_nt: TGTGCCAGCAGCCGTCAGGCAACTAATGAAAAACTGTTTTTT; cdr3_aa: CASSRQATNEKLFF
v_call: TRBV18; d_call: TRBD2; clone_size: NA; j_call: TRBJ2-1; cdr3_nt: TGTGCCAGCTCACCGGTAGCGGGGCGTTATGAGCAGTTCTTC; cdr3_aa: CASSPVAGRYEQFF
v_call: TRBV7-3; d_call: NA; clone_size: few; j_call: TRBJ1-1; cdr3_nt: TGTGCCAGCAGCTTAACTGGAGGGGCGATTGGTGAAGCTTTCTTT; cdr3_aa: CASSLTGGAIGEAFF
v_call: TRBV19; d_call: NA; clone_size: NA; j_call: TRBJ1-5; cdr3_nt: TGTGCCAGTACCCCCCGGGAGGGTCGCAATCAGCCCCAGCATTTT; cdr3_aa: CASTPREGRNQPQHF
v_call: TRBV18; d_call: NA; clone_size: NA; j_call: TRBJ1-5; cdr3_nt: TGTGCCAGCTCACCGGACAGAGATCAGCCCCAGCATTTT; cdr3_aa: CASSPDRDQPQHF
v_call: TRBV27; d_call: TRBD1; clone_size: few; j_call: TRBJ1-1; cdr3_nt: TGTGCCAGCAGGACAGGGTTTACTGAAGCTTTCTTT; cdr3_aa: CASRTGFTEAFF
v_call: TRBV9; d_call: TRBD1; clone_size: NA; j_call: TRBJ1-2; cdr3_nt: TGTGCCAGCAGCCCCCGACAGGGGGAATATGGCTACACCTTC; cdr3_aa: CASSPRQGEYGYTF
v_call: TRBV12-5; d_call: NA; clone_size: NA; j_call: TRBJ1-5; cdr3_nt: TGTGCTAGTGGTTCCCAGGGTAACTCCCAGCATTTT; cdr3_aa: CASGSQGNSQHF
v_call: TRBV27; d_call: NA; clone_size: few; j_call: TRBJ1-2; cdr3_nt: TGTGCCAGCAGTTTAGGTACAGGGACTAACTATGGCTACACCTTC; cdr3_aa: CASSLGTGTNYGYTF
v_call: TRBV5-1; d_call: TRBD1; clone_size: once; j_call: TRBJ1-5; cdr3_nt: TGCGCCAGCAGCTTGACCACAGGGGGCGGCAATCAGCCCCAGCATTTT; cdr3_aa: CASSLTTGGGNQPQHF
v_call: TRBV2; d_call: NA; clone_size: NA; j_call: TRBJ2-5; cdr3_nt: TGTGCCAGCAGTGAATACAGGACAGCCGGCGAGACCCAGTACTTC; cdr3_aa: CASSEYRTAGETQYF
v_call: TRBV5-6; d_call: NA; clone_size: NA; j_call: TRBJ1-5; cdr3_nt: TGTGCCAGCAGCTTGTATGAGGACAGCCACAATCAGCCCCAGCATTTT; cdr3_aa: CASSLYEDSHNQPQHF
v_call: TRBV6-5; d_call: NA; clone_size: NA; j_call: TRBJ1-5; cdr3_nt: TGTGCCAGCAGAAGACCAGACAAACCCCATCAGCCCCAGCATTTT; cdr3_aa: CASRRPDKPHQPQHF
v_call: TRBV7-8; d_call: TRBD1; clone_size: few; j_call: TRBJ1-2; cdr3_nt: TGTGCCAGCAGCCCGGGACAGGCCTATGGCTACACCTTC; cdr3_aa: CASSPGQAYGYTF
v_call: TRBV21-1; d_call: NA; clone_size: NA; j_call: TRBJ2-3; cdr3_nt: TGTGCCAACCAGGTTGGGGCAGGCCCCGAATCAGTACAAGATACGCAGTATTTT; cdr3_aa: CANQVGAGPESVQDTQYF